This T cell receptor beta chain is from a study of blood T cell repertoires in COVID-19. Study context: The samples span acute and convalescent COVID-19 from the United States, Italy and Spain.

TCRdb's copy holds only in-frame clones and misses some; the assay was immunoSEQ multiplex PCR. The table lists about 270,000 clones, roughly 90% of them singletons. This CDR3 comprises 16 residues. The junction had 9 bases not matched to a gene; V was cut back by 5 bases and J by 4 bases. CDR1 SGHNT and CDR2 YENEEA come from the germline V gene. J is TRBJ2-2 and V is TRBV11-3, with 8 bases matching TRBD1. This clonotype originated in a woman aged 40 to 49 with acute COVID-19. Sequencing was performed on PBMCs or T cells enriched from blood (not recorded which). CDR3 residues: CASSPGGARSTGELFF. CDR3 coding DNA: TGTGCCAGCAGCCCAGGGGGCGCACGGAGCACCGGGGAGCTGTTTTTT.